The 28 T cell receptor beta chains given below trace back to one sample, sequenced in a study of blood T cell repertoires in COVID-19. TCRdb's table, derived via immunoSEQ multiplex PCR, lists solely in-frame clones and lacks some. The sample records some 360,000 clones, 87% being singletons. The sequenced sample consisted of peripheral blood. These receptors were taken from an older woman with COVID-19, enrolled during active disease.

The chain joins TRBV4-1 to TRBJ2-2, with 14 positions matching TRBD2. Germline CDR1 and CDR2: MGHRA and YSYEKL. This CDR3 has 16 residues. V dropped 0 bases and J dropped 7; count of bases not matched to a gene: 1. This CDR3 reads CASSQEGLAGDGELFF. DNA of the CDR3: TGCGCCAGCAGCCAAGAGGGACTAGCGGGGGACGGGGAGCTGTTTTTT.

V is TRBV20-1 and J is TRBJ2-7; weak D call: TRBD2 (6 bases). Germline assignment: CDR1 DFQATT and CDR2 SNEGSKA (reference sequence). The germline V and J ends were trimmed by 6 bases and 7 bases, with 13 bases remaining between them. This CDR3 is 11 amino acids long. This chain's CDR3 is CSAADRGEQYF. CDR3 DNA sequence: TGCAGTGCCGCGGACCGGGGGGAGCAGTACTTC.

The CDR3 protein is CASHPVADTEAFF. CDR3 DNA sequence: TGTGCCAGCCACCCGGTGGCGGACACTGAAGCTTTCTTT. J is TRBJ1-1 and V is TRBV6-5; D ambiguous. The CDR3 contains 13 residues. V was pared by 8 bases and J by 3 bases, with 13 bases between. Germline assignment: CDR1 MNHEY and CDR2 SVGAGI.

This chain links TRBV3-1 (or the pseudogene TRBV3-2) with TRBJ2-5; 7 bases map to TRBD1. CDR1 is LGHDT and CDR2 is YNNKEL in the germline V gene (reference sequence). CDR3 length: 14 residues. V was clipped by 5 bases and J by 3 bases; unmatched bases: 6. CDR3 region: CASSSRDREETQYF. Written as DNA, the CDR3 is TGTGCCAGCAGCTCCCGGGACAGAGAAGAGACCCAGTACTTC.

The rearrangement uses TRBV27 and TRBJ1-2, with a possible D match to TRBD1 (5 bases). Germline lookup yields CDR1 MNHEY and CDR2 SMNVEV (reference sequence). The CDR3 consists of 14 residues. Trimming took 3 bases from V and 3 from J, leaving 11 bases between them. CDR3 sequence reads: CASSLKGPYYGYTF. In DNA, the CDR3 is TGTGCCAGCAGTTTGAAGGGGCCGTACTATGGCTACACCTTC.

The chain has TRBV6-6 and TRBJ1-5; D is perhaps TRBD1 (5 bases). V gave up 6 bases and J gave up 0 bases, with 15 bases separating them. This CDR3 comprises 16 residues. CDR1 and CDR2 from the germline V gene are MNHNY and SVGAGI (reference sequence). CDR3 sequence (DNA): TGTGCCAGCAGGCCGCAGGGCTCATATAGCAATCAGCCCCAGCATTTT. Encoded protein: CASRPQGSYSNQPQHF.

The chain carries TRBV11-3 and TRBJ2-6, with a weak D call TRBD2 (5 bases). The CDR3 sequence is 16 residues long. Per the germline V gene, CDR1 is SGHNT and CDR2 is YENEEA. V was cut by 5 bases and J by 1 base, with 12 bases left in between. CDR3 coding DNA: TGTGCCAGCAGCCCGGGATCCCTTTCTGGGGCCAACGTCCTGACTTTC. Translating it yields CASSPGSLSGANVLTF.

The chain links TRBV27 to TRBJ2-5; 13 positions match TRBD2. CDR3 size: 15 residues. The trim removed 5 bases at V and 5 bases at J, leaving 5 bases unmatched. The V gene's germline CDR1 is MNHEY and CDR2 SMNVEV (reference sequence). In DNA form, the CDR3 reads TGTGCCAGCAGTATACTGGGACTAGCGGGGGAGACCCAGTACTTC. It is translated as CASSILGLAGETQYF.

The V gene is TRBV6-5, the J gene TRBJ1-3; no clear D gene. The CDR3 runs 14 residues. Germline lookup yields CDR1 MNHEY and CDR2 SVGAGI. V dropped 1 base and J dropped 8 bases, with 12 bases sitting between them. In DNA form, the CDR3 reads TGTGCCAGCAGTTACTTTGGGAGGAGGGACACCATATATTTT. Encoded protein: CASSYFGRRDTIYF.

The chain joins TRBV3-1 (or the pseudogene TRBV3-2) to TRBJ1-1, with 7 bases fitting TRBD1. CDR1 and CDR2 from the germline V gene are LGHDT and YNNKEL (reference sequence). This CDR3 has 15 residues. The J segment lost 0 bases and the V segment lost 3 bases, leaving 4 bases of the junction unmatched. In nucleotides, the CDR3 is TGTGCCAGCAGCCAGGGACAGAACTTGAACACTGAAGCTTTCTTT. Translating gives CASSQGQNLNTEAFF.

The CDR3 DNA reads as TGTGCCAGCAGACAGGGCAAAAACATTCAGTACTTC. Translating it yields CASRQGKNIQYF. The rearrangement joins TRBV6-5 to TRBJ2-4, with D possibly matching TRBD1 (6 bases). V shed 6 bases and J shed 3 bases, with 6 bases lying between them. Germline V gene lookup returns CDR1 MNHEY and CDR2 SVGAGI. The CDR3 spans 12 residues.

The chain links TRBV5-4 to TRBJ1-4; D possibly corresponds to TRBD1 (6 bases). In germline, CDR1 is SGHNT, CDR2 YYREEE (reference sequence). This CDR3 region has 14 residues. Between the trimmed V and J ends, which lost 3 bases and 6 bases, there was a span of 12 bases. CDR3 nucleotides: TGTGCCAGCAGCTCTCGCAGGGGCGATGAAAAACTGTTTTTT. This sequence encodes CASSSRRGDEKLFF. The entire variable domain, with the rest obtained from reference TRBV5-4 and TRBJ1-4, is as follows: ETGVTQSPTHLIKTRGQQVTLRCSSQSGHNTVSWYQQALGQGPQFIFQYYREEENGRGNFPPRFSGLQFPNYSSELNVNALELDDSALYLCASSSRRGDEKLFFGSGTQLSVL.

The rearrangement links TRBV3-1 (or the pseudogene TRBV3-2) to TRBJ1-3; 8 nucleotides line up with TRBD1. There are 16 residues in the CDR3. The V segment lost 2 bases and the J segment 7 bases; nucleotides outside the gene matches: 10. Per germline, CDR1 LGHDT and CDR2 YNNKEL (reference sequence). The CDR3 is CASSQYSSGTGNTIYF. In DNA form, the CDR3 reads TGTGCCAGCAGCCAATACTCTTCCGGGACAGGCAACACCATATATTTT.

The chain recombines TRBV7-8 with TRBJ2-2; D perhaps matches TRBD1 (6 bases). The V and J ends lost 1 base and 6 bases respectively, with 15 bases between them. The V gene's germline CDR1 is SGHVS and CDR2 FQNEAQ. The CDR3 has 16 amino acids. The CDR3 region is CASSLVNRVVSGELFF. CDR3 DNA: TGTGCCAGCAGCTTAGTGAACAGGGTAGTCTCCGGGGAGCTGTTTTTT. The full variable domain, its missing parts supplied by reference TRBV7-8 and TRBJ2-2, is GAGVSQSPRYKVAKRGQDVALRCDPISGHVSLFWYQQALGQGPEFLTYFQNEAQLDKSGLPSDRFFAERPEGSVSTLKIQRTQQEDSAVYLCASSLVNRVVSGELFFGEGSRLTVL.

The gene calls are TRBV6-5 and TRBJ2-7; TRBD1 matches at 9 bases. CDR3 length: 16 amino acids. The J segment lost 3 bases and the V segment lost 2 bases, leaving 8 bases of the junction unmatched. Germline CDR1 reads MNHEY; CDR2 reads SVGAGI. Here the CDR3 reads CASSYAHPGQGYEQYF. CDR3 sequence (DNA): TGTGCCAGCAGTTACGCACATCCGGGACAGGGCTACGAGCAGTACTTC.

This clone occurred once. The J gene is TRBJ2-1, the V gene TRBV12-3 or TRBV12-4; D is undetermined. Trimming shortened V by 6 bases and J by 9 bases, and 9 bases separated the two germline ends. This CDR3 has 11 residues. CDR3 nucleotides: TGTGCCAGCAGCCCCGTCGGTGAGCAGTTCTTC. Its translation is CASSPVGEQFF.

J is TRBJ2-3 and V is TRBV18, with TRBD1 identical over 7 bases. The CDR3 length is 16 residues. Germline values: CDR1 KGHSH, CDR2 LQKENI. V was clipped by 3 bases and J by 6 bases; unmatched bases: 12. The CDR3 DNA reads as TGTGCCAGCTCACCTCCGGGCCATACAGGGGTGGATACGCAGTATTTT. Its translation: CASSPPGHTGVDTQYF.

In regard to this clone: This same CDR3 is encoded by further DNA sequences in the sample. The chain employs TRBV9 and TRBJ1-6; 9 bases are a match to TRBD1. V lost 4 bases to trimming and J lost 8 bases; unmatched junction nucleotides: 4. CDR1 and CDR2 (germline): SGDLS, YYNGEE. CDR3 length: 14 residues. The CDR3 loop is CASSPRTGDSPLHF. The CDR3 DNA follows: TGTGCCAGCAGCCCTCGGACAGGGGATTCACCCCTCCACTTT.

The rearrangement joins TRBV5-1 to TRBJ2-7, with TRBD2 matching over 9 bases. This CDR3 is built from 19 residues. V was clipped by 2 bases and J by 4 bases; unmatched bases: 19. Germline assignment: CDR1 SGHRS and CDR2 YFSETQ. The chain's CDR3 is CASSFGGGGAGWGPYEQYF. Here the CDR3 DNA reads TGCGCCAGCAGCTTCGGTGGCGGGGGGGCCGGCTGGGGCCCTTACGAGCAGTACTTC.

The genes are TRBV9 and TRBJ2-3; TRBD1 might be the D (5 bases). Germline CDR1 SGDLS, CDR2 YYNGEE. V lost 1 base to trimming and J lost 6 bases, with 9 bases between them. CDR3 size: 13 residues. CDR3 bases: TGTGCCAGCAGCGTATTACAGGTGGATACGCAGTATTTT. It encodes CASSVLQVDTQYF.

The V and J genes are TRBV6-6 and TRBJ1-1; 7 bases fit TRBD1. The length of the CDR3 is 14 residues. Per germline, CDR1 MNHNY and CDR2 SVGAGI (reference sequence). After removal of 0 bases from V and 5 bases from J, the junction contained 3 bases not matched to a gene. The CDR3 DNA follows: TGTGCCAGCAGTTACTCGACGACAGGGACTGAAGCTTTCTTT. Protein sequence: CASSYSTTGTEAFF.

The chain employs TRBV5-1 and TRBJ2-7; 7 positions match TRBD2. The CDR3 sequence is 14 residues long. CDR1 and CDR2 (germline): SGHRS, YFSETQ. The ends lost 5 bases at V and 5 bases at J; junction bases unmatched: 10. The CDR3, as DNA: TGCGCCAGCAGTACGGACGGGAGGTGGAACGAGCAGTACTTC. The encoded protein is CASSTDGRWNEQYF.

The sample holds a few counts of this clone. The chain employs TRBV3-1 (or the pseudogene TRBV3-2) and TRBJ1-1; D possibly corresponds to TRBD1 (5 bases). The V and J ends lost 4 bases and 9 bases respectively, with 15 bases between them. CDR1 and CDR2 (germline): LGHDT, YNNKEL (reference sequence). The CDR3 contains 13 residues. CDR3 loop: CASSLQGGMKAFF. The CDR3 DNA reads TGTGCCAGCAGCCTTCAGGGAGGGATGAAAGCTTTCTTT.

The chain uses TRBV6-5 and TRBJ1-3, with D perhaps TRBD1 (6 bases). V gave up 4 bases and J gave up 1 base, with 14 bases separating them. The CDR3 spans 16 residues. Germline V gene lookup returns CDR1 MNHEY and CDR2 SVGAGI. This chain's CDR3 is CASSSLGAQSGNTIYF. In DNA, the CDR3 is TGTGCCAGCAGTTCCCTGGGGGCACAGTCTGGAAACACCATATATTTT.

The V gene is TRBV18, the J gene TRBJ1-5; weak D call: TRBD1 (6 bases). The CDR3 covers 17 residues. The V gene lost 1 base and the J gene lost 5 bases, with 18 bases spanning the gap. Germline V gives CDR1 KGHSH, CDR2 LQKENI. CDR3 region: CASSPLRGGSGDQPQHF. The CDR3 region has the DNA TGTGCCAGCTCACCACTGAGGGGGGGCTCGGGGGATCAGCCCCAGCATTTT.

V usage is TRBV5-1 and J usage is TRBJ2-7; D perhaps matches TRBD1 (5 bases). Germline CDR1 SGHRS, CDR2 YFSETQ. The CDR3 runs 14 residues. V lost 0 bases, J lost 0 bases, and 7 bases lay in between. The CDR3 reads CASSLVTGSYEQYF. The CDR3 coding sequence is TGCGCCAGCAGCTTGGTCACAGGCTCCTACGAGCAGTACTTC.

The chain has TRBV19 and TRBJ2-4, with 10 bases identical to TRBD2. The CDR3 is 18 amino acids. Per germline, CDR1 LNHDA and CDR2 SQIVND (reference sequence). The ends lost 1 base at V and 0 bases at J; junction bases unmatched: 6. CDR3 sequence (DNA): TGTGCCAGTAGTATAGGGCTAGCGGGGGTACTAGCCAAAAACATTCAGTACTTC. Translation: CASSIGLAGVLAKNIQYF.

The chain links TRBV9 to TRBJ2-7; 7 bases align to TRBD2. This CDR3 has 13 residues. J lost 5 bases, V lost 7 bases, and 9 bases had no gene match. Germline-derived CDR1 and CDR2 are SGDLS and YYNGEE. CDR3 sequence reads: CASRPEGGDEQYF. The DNA of the CDR3 is TGTGCCAGCCGGCCCGAGGGAGGGGACGAGCAGTACTTC.